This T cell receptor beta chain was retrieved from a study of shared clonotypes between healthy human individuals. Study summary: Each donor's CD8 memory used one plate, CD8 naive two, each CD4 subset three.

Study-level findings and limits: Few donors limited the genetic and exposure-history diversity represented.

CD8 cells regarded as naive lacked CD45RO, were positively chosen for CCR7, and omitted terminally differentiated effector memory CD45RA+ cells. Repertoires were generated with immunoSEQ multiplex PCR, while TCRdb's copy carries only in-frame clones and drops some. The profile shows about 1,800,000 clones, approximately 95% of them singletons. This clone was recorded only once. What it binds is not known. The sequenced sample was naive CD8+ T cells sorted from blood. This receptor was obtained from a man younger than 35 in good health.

The CDR3 protein is CASILNGPLTSEQYF. In nucleotides, the CDR3 is TGTGCCAGCATCCTAAATGGGCCATTAACGTCCGAGCAGTACTTC. The chain joins TRBV6-1 to TRBJ2-7; D not resolved. Germline values: CDR1 MNHNS, CDR2 SASEGT. The V end was cut by 7 bases, the J end by 6 bases, with 22 bases between. There are 15 residues in the CDR3.